This section outlines one T cell receptor beta chain sequence together with its context. Its antigen remains unidentified. One base away lies a much larger clone, so this may be a sequencing read error. Including the terminal cysteine and phenylalanine, the CDR3 comprises 15 residues. The read is trimmed to its CDR3 DNA, 45 bases read in frame from base 1. Unmatched junction bases come to 9, with V trimmed by 2 bases and J by 5 bases. The germline V gene provides CDR1 SGHRS and CDR2 YFSETQ. This sample stems from a study of metastatic and nonmetastatic thyroid tumors (dated by TCRdb to 2019 to 2021). Some background on the complete study: Repertoires were compared across peripheral blood and tumor or nodule tissue samples from malignant and benign thyroid patients.

None of the patients had been given any treatment before thyroid surgery. Using T-cell receptor beta sequencing, the study looked back at clinical samples from patients collected from about 2011 to 2018. The protocol used for the library was PCR. Sequenced using an Illumina HiSeq 4000. High-throughput sequencing was used to profile the TCR beta-chain CDR3 region of each patient. In the paper's pipeline: CDR3 differences across clinicopathological groups were used to build a classifier for discriminating distant-metastatic papillary thyroid cancer patients. To measure repertoire diversity the researchers used the Shannon index, while the Morisita-Horn index served to gauge how similar the tumor and blood repertoires were. The public sequencing data were trimmed at Q25 with fastp and processed into clonotypes with MiXCR by TCRdb, which kept only in-frame beta chains. The V and J calls reflect TCRdb's pipeline rather than the authors' work. The sample table records tens of thousands of clones; roughly 12% of these occur just once. Of the sample, around 11% falls within the top ten clones.

General study outcomes and caveats: In both blood and tumor samples, malignant tumors were reported to have significantly higher TCR beta diversity than benign nodules.

Material for sequencing was blood. The V and J segments used are TRBV5-1 and TRBJ1-1; the central 7 bases match TRBD1. The source is a female donor with papillary thyroid cancer or a benign thyroid nodule (not recorded which). Some clones in this sample may be carry-over from other donors' samples. CDR3 protein: CASSFVTGRWTEAFF. The sequenced DNA: TGCGCCAGCAGCTTCGTGACAGGGAGGTGGACTGAAGCTTTCTTT.